Each of the 23 T cell receptor beta chains below was sequenced from the same sample in a study of T cell clonality in common variable immunodeficiency. Profiling relied on immunoSEQ multiplex PCR, and the TCRdb table lists in-frame clones only, not all of them. This sample has around 40,000 clones, each found more than once. The sample taken for sequencing was peripheral blood mononuclear cells. The receptors were sampled from a person aged 18-70 years in good health.

By its share, this clone is medium-sized. The read falls 3 residues short of the CDR3 end, and the missing part is taken from the germline J gene. The V and J genes are TRBV6-2 or TRBV6-3 and TRBJ2-1; 9 nucleotides agree with TRBD2. Germline CDR1 MNHEY, CDR2 SVGEGT. This CDR3 has 15 amino acids. V dropped 3 bases and J dropped 4; count of bases not matched to a gene: 4. The CDR3 is CASSYQTSGYNEQFF. The CDR3 bases that were read are TGTGCCAGCAGTTATCAAACTAGCGGGTACAATGAG.

Ten or more counts support this clone. The read falls 3 residues short of the CDR3 end, and the missing part is taken from the germline J gene. The genes are TRBV30 and TRBJ2-1, with D uncertain. In germline, CDR1 is GTSNPN, CDR2 SVGIG (reference sequence). The CDR3 spans 12 residues. V shed 0 bases and J shed 4 bases, with 4 bases lying between them. CDR3 protein: CAWSVGYNEQFF. The CDR3 bases that were read are TGTGCCTGGAGTGTAGGGTACAATGAG.

In the case of this clone: One end of the junction does not line up with germline, which may come from a read error. The sequenced fragment ends 3 residues before the CDR3 boundary, so the rest is inferred from the germline J gene. This chain uses TRBV6-2 or TRBV6-3 with TRBJ1-2; D may be TRBD1 (6 bases). The CDR3 extends over 13 amino acids. Germline V gene sequence: CDR1 MNHEY, CDR2 SVGEGT. Partial CDR3 DNA: TGTGCCAGCACTTACGGGACATACAATGAC. It yields the protein CASTYGTYND. The whole CDR3 is CASTYGTYNDYTF.

Many counts were recorded for this clone. The DNA ends 3 residues before the CDR3 does, and the rest of the CDR3 is filled in from the germline J gene. The chain has TRBV7-9 and TRBJ1-1; possibly TRBD1 for D (5 bases). Germline CDR1 is SEHNR and CDR2 is FQNEAQ (reference sequence). The CDR3 is 15 residues long. Trimming took 3 bases from V and 2 from J, leaving 13 bases between them. CDR3 DNA, as far as it was read: TGTGCCAGCAGCTTCCTCACGACAGCCAACACTGAA. It codes for CASSFLTTANTE. The CDR3 reads in full as CASSFLTTANTEAFF.

This clone was detected ten times or more. Sequencing ends 3 residues short of the CDR3 end; the germline J gene provides the rest. This chain uses TRBV2 with TRBJ1-2; 9 positions agree with TRBD1. After removal of 7 bases from V and 0 bases from J, the junction contained 9 bases not matched to a gene. This CDR3 region has 16 residues. Germline V gene lookup returns CDR1 SNHLY and CDR2 FYNNEI. CDR3: CASNPGTGIPNYGYTF. The sequenced part of the CDR3 DNA is TGTGCCAGCAACCCCGGGACAGGGATTCCTAACTATGGC.

This clone was observed many times. The read ends 3 residues shy of where the CDR3 ends; the end is completed using the germline J gene. The chain links TRBV12-5 to TRBJ2-1, with 10 bases fitting TRBD1. This CDR3 is 15 amino acids long. V was clipped by 6 bases and J by 8 bases; unmatched bases: 10. Germline V gene data show CDR1 as LGHNT and CDR2 as FRNRAP. The DNA read from the CDR3 is TGTGCTAGTGGCGACGGGGACAGGGGCATCCATGAG. Protein: CASGDGDRGIHE. The entire CDR3 is CASGDGDRGIHEQFF.

The sample holds many counts of this clone. The DNA ends 3 residues before the CDR3 does, and the rest of the CDR3 is filled in from the germline J gene. The chain combines TRBV6-1 with TRBJ2-3; D gene uncertain. The CDR3 has 13 amino acids. Deletions cut 3 bases from V and 3 bases from J, with 7 bases between. Germline assignment: CDR1 MNHNS and CDR2 SASEGT. The CDR3 DNA, read in part, is TGTGCCAGCAGTGAGGTGCGGACAGATACG. Translating gives CASSEVRTDT. The whole CDR3 protein is CASSEVRTDTQYF.

This clone was picked up many times. The read ends 3 residues before the CDR3 terminus; that terminus is restored from the germline J gene. The chain couples TRBV20-1 to TRBJ1-6; D gene uncertain. Germline V CDR1 and CDR2: DFQATT, SNEGSKA (reference sequence). Trimming removed 0 bases at V and 7 bases at J, with 10 bases between. The CDR3 has 14 residues. The CDR3 DNA, read in part, is TGCAGTGCTAGAGATAAGTTGACAAATTCACCC. This translates into CSARDKLTNSP. The full CDR3 protein is CSARDKLTNSPLHF.

This clone was seen repeatedly, ten times or more. Read coverage stops 3 residues before the CDR3 terminus; the germline J gene supplies the remainder. The chain is built from TRBV20-1 and TRBJ2-3, with 10 bases lining up with TRBD1. The germline gives CDR1 DFQATT, CDR2 SNEGSKA (reference sequence). V was pared by 0 bases and J by 5 bases, with 2 bases of the junction left unmatched. The CDR3 is made up of 14 amino acids. CDR3 DNA, as far as it was read: TGCAGTGCTAGAGAGGGACAGGGGTTAGATACG. It specifies CSAREGQGLDT. The CDR3, in full, reads CSAREGQGLDTQYF.

There are many counts of this clone. The missing CDR3 end, 3 residues past where the read stops, is filled in from the germline J gene. V usage is TRBV5-1 and J usage is TRBJ2-1; 7 bases match TRBD1. CDR1 and CDR2 from the germline V gene are SGHRS and YFSETQ. The CDR3 extends over 17 amino acids. Trimming cost V 4 bases and J 3 bases; bases outside gene matches: 13. CDR3 amino acids: CASSEGPDRPFYNEQFF. The CDR3 DNA, read in part, is TGCGCCAGCAGCGAAGGGCCGGACAGGCCTTTCTACAATGAG.

This clone has at least ten counts. The CDR3 end falls 3 residues outside the read, so it is completed with the germline J gene. This chain links TRBV29-1 with TRBJ2-7; the match to TRBD1 covers 8 bases. V trimming: 6 bases; J trimming: 4 bases; junction bases outside the gene matches: 23. The CDR3 totals 18 residues. Germline values: CDR1 SQVTM, CDR2 ANQGSEA. The CDR3 sequence is CSVVSRTGTAPLVYEQYF. The CDR3 DNA, read in part, is TGCAGCGTCGTCTCACGGACAGGGACGGCCCCGCTCGTGTACGAG.

This clone was counted ten times or more. The read terminates 3 residues ahead of where the CDR3 ends, so the germline J gene completes it. The chain uses TRBV20-1 and TRBJ2-3; 8 bases match TRBD1. Per germline, CDR1 DFQATT and CDR2 SNEGSKA (reference sequence). The CDR3 is 17 amino acids. V gave up 0 bases and J gave up 6 bases; unmatched junction bases: 14. CDR3: CSARDYQRTGSGDTQYF. The part of the CDR3 DNA that was read is TGCAGTGCTAGAGATTATCAGAGGACAGGGTCAGGGGATACG.

The table lists this clone with many counts. Read sequence stops 3 residues before the CDR3 end, and the germline J gene provides the missing end. The genes are TRBV20-1 and TRBJ1-3; 8 bases match TRBD1. Germline lookup yields CDR1 DFQATT and CDR2 SNEGSKA (reference sequence). Germline trimming cut 4 bases from V and 0 bases from J; bases unmatched to any gene: 8. This CDR3 region has 16 residues. Incomplete CDR3 DNA: TGCAGTGCTACAGAGGGGACAGGCCTCTCTGGAAACACC. It codes for CSATEGTGLSGNT. The CDR3, in full, reads CSATEGTGLSGNTIYF.

In this sample, this clone turned up many times. The read is 3 residues too short to cover the CDR3 end, so that end is filled in from the germline J gene. The V gene is TRBV30, the J gene TRBJ2-7, with 10 bases matching TRBD1. The CDR3 loop spans 17 amino acids. V lost 1 base, J lost 5 bases, and 14 bases stayed unmatched. Germline loops: CDR1 GTSNPN, CDR2 SVGIG (reference sequence). The covered CDR3 bases are TGTGCCTGGAGTGAAGTCCCGGGACAGGGGTTATGGGACGAG. Its translation is CAWSEVPGQGLWDE. The entire CDR3 protein reads CAWSEVPGQGLWDEQYF.

This clone was seen only a few times. From the germline J gene comes the end of the CDR3, since the read stops 3 residues before it. The chain employs TRBV7-6 and TRBJ2-1; D might be TRBD2 (6 bases). Germline V gene lookup returns CDR1 SGHVS and CDR2 FNYEAQ. V was cut by 4 bases and J by 9 bases, with 10 bases left in between. This CDR3 spans 12 amino acids. The covered CDR3 bases are TGTGCCAGCAGCTCCCGGGGGAGTGAG. This codes for CASSSRGSE. The CDR3, in full, reads CASSSRGSEQFF.

This clone was detected ten times or more. The read stops 3 residues short of the end of the CDR3; the missing end is completed from the germline J gene. This chain uses TRBV30 with TRBJ1-1; D uncertain. Trimming removed 3 bases at V and 3 bases at J, with 17 bases between. The CDR3 is 15 residues long. Germline V CDR1 and CDR2: GTSNPN, SVGIG (reference sequence). The sequenced CDR3 bases are TGTGCCTGGAGATACCAACAGCCAGGTTACACTGAA. This gives the protein CAWRYQQPGYTE. The CDR3 as a whole reads CAWRYQQPGYTEAFF.

This clone was seen a handful of times. The read ends 3 residues before the CDR3 terminus; that terminus is restored from the germline J gene. This rearrangement joins TRBV30 to TRBJ1-2, with D hard to call. The CDR3 covers 14 residues. Germline loops: CDR1 GTSNPN, CDR2 SVGIG (reference sequence). The DNA read from the CDR3 is TGTGCCTGGAGTAGTGGAAGGCGGGAGAACGAC. Residues: CAWSSGRREND. The whole CDR3 sequence is CAWSSGRRENDYTF.

This clone occurred many times. The read ends 3 residues early relative to the CDR3; the germline J gene fills the gap. The chain joins TRBV7-2 to TRBJ2-3; 10 bases match TRBD2. CDR3 length: 15 residues. Per germline, CDR1 SGHTA and CDR2 FQGNSA. The ends lost 2 bases at V and 6 bases at J; junction bases unmatched: 5. The covered CDR3 bases are TGTGCCAGCAGCTTAACTAGCGGGGAGTGGGATACG. It specifies CASSLTSGEWDT. In full, the CDR3 reads CASSLTSGEWDTQYF.

This clone appeared many times. With a much larger clone just one base away, this may be a read error. Sequencing ends 3 residues short of the CDR3 end; the germline J gene provides the rest. V usage is TRBV6-2 or TRBV6-3 and J usage is TRBJ2-3, with 8 positions matching TRBD2. With V trimmed by 8 bases and J by 2 bases, 12 bases remained unmatched. This CDR3 comprises 16 residues. Germline CDR1 and CDR2: MNHEY and SVGEGT. The CDR3 here is CASGELKLAATDTQYF. The covered CDR3 bases are TGTGCCAGCGGGGAACTCAAACTAGCGGCCACAGATACG.

This clone was seen many times. The missing CDR3 end, 3 residues past where the read stops, is filled in from the germline J gene. The V gene is TRBV29-1, the J gene TRBJ2-1, with TRBD2 matching 11 bases. CDR1 and CDR2 from the germline V gene are SQVTM and ANQGSEA. The CDR3 is made up of 15 amino acids. After removal of 4 bases from V and 9 bases from J, the junction contained 11 bases not matched to a gene. The sequenced part of the CDR3 DNA is TGCAGCGTTGGGGGTAGCGGGGGGGCCGGTGGTGAG. Protein product: CSVGGSGGAGGE. The entire CDR3 reads CSVGGSGGAGGEQFF.

This clone was seen at least ten times. The sequence runs out 3 residues before the end of the CDR3; the remainder is reconstructed from the germline J gene. The chain joins TRBV30 to TRBJ2-1, with TRBD1 matching 10 bases. J gave up 3 bases and V 0 bases, and 2 bases lay outside the gene matches. This CDR3 comprises 15 residues. Germline V gene lookup returns CDR1 GTSNPN and CDR2 SVGIG (reference sequence). The CDR3 DNA, read in part, is TGTGCCTGGAGTGTTGGGGACAGGGGCTACAATGAG. Encoded protein: CAWSVGDRGYNE. The whole CDR3 sequence reads CAWSVGDRGYNEQFF.

This clone was observed at least ten times. The CDR3 goes on 3 residues after the read ends, and that part is filled in from the germline J gene. J is TRBJ1-2 and V is TRBV6-2 or TRBV6-3, with D unresolved. V dropped 2 bases and J dropped 5 bases, with 12 bases sitting between them. This CDR3 region has 14 residues. The germline V gene encodes CDR1 MNHEY and CDR2 SVGEGT. The DNA read from the CDR3 is TGTGCCAGCAGTTACGTCTTAAGCCCGTATGGC. This encodes CASSYVLSPYG. The full CDR3 reads CASSYVLSPYGYTF.

CDR3 sequence reads: CSALISGTGLKYTEAFF. CDR3 bases read: TGCAGTGCCTTAATATCCGGGACAGGACTTAAATACACTGAA. The chain employs TRBV20-1 and TRBJ1-1; 8 nucleotides align to TRBD1. The CDR3 end falls 3 residues outside the read, so it is completed with the germline J gene. Per germline, CDR1 DFQATT and CDR2 SNEGSKA (reference sequence). The CDR3 is 17 amino acids. With V trimmed by 6 bases and J by 3 bases, 18 bases remained unmatched.